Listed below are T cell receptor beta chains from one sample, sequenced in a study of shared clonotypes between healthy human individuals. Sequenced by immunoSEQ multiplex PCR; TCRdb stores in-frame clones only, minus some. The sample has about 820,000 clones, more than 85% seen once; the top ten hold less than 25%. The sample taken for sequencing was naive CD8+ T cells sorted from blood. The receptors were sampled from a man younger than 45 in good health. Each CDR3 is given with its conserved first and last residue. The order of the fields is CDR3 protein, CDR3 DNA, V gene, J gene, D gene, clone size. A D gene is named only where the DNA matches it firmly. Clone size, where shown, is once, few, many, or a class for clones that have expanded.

CASSSGTSGSLDEQFF,TGCGCCAGCAGTTCCGGGACTAGCGGGAGTCTAGATGAGCAGTTCTTC,TRBV10-2,TRBJ2-1,TRBD2,.
CASVRQASYNEQFF,TGTGCCAGCGTACGACAGGCGTCCTACAATGAGCAGTTCTTC,TRBV11-2,TRBJ2-1,.,.
CASSINSRNTEAFF,TGTGCCAGTAGTATTAATTCCAGGAACACTGAAGCTTTCTTT,TRBV19,TRBJ1-1,.,.
CASSQAWGLATDTQYF,TGCGCCAGCAGCCAAGCTTGGGGACTAGCGACAGATACGCAGTATTTT,TRBV4-1,TRBJ2-3,TRBD2,.
CASSLGQMNTEAFF,TGTGCCAGCAGCTTAGGTCAAATGAACACTGAAGCTTTCTTT,TRBV7-9,TRBJ1-1,.,.
CACHDRDGANTEAFF,TGTGCCTGCCACGACAGGGACGGGGCTAACACTGAAGCTTTCTTT,TRBV30,TRBJ1-1,TRBD1,many
CASSFGLAYEQYF,TGTGCCAGCAGTTTTGGGCTCGCCTACGAGCAGTACTTC,TRBV27,TRBJ2-7,.,.
CASSPRLTDYSNQPQHF,TGTGCCAGCAGTCCTCGTTTGACAGATTATAGCAATCAGCCCCAGCATTTT,TRBV27,TRBJ1-5,.,.
CASSPADRGARGELFF,TGTGCCAGCTCACCCGCGGACAGGGGCGCAAGAGGGGAGCTGTTTTTT,TRBV18,TRBJ2-2,TRBD1,.
CASSEDSTKVLNTGELFF,TGTGCCAGCTCCGAGGACAGCACGAAAGTTCTGAACACCGGGGAGCTGTTTTTT,TRBV18,TRBJ2-2,.,.
CASSETSRGLNYGYTF,TGCGCCAGCAGTGAAACCAGCAGGGGGCTTAACTATGGCTACACCTTC,TRBV10-2,TRBJ1-2,TRBD1,once
CASSSQRGAYEQYF,TGCGCCAGCAGCTCCCAGCGGGGGGCCTACGAGCAGTACTTC,TRBV5-1,TRBJ2-7,TRBD2,.
CASTARLGLAYEQYF,TGTGCCAGCACGGCCCGCCTGGGACTAGCCTACGAGCAGTACTTC,TRBV27,TRBJ2-7,TRBD2,.
CASSLPPWDFSYEQYF,TGTGCCAGCAGCCTACCACCCTGGGACTTCTCCTACGAGCAGTACTTC,TRBV7-9,TRBJ2-7,.,.
CASRDLFYVQYF,TGTGCCAGCAGGGACTTATTCTACGTTCAGTACTTC,TRBV28,TRBJ2-7,.,.
CASSHVFEQFF,TGTGCCAGCAGTCACGTCTTTGAGCAGTTCTTC,TRBV28,TRBJ2-1,.,.
CASSPAGGIYEQYF,TGTGCCAGCAGCCCAGCGGGGGGAATCTACGAGCAGTACTTC,TRBV7-2,TRBJ2-7,TRBD2,.
CASSLLRVQYF,TGTGCCAGCAGCCTACTAAGGGTGCAGTACTTC,TRBV21-1,TRBJ2-7,.,.
CASSRPSGRNYEQYF,TGTGCCAGCAGTCGCCCTAGCGGGAGAAACTACGAGCAGTACTTC,TRBV28,TRBJ2-7,TRBD2,.
CATGDQSNQPQHF,TGTGCCACCGGGGATCAGAGCAATCAGCCCCAGCATTTT,TRBV15,TRBJ1-5,.,.
CASSEGGGGGYEQYF,TGTGCCAGCAGTGAAGGGGGCGGGGGAGGCTACGAGCAGTACTTC,TRBV2,TRBJ2-7,TRBD2,.
CASRYGAGGSYEQYF,TGTGCCAGCAGGTATGGCGCTGGGGGCTCCTACGAGCAGTACTTC,TRBV27,TRBJ2-7,.,.
CASSWDRGQFF,TGTGCCAGCAGTTGGGACAGAGGGCAGTTCTTC,TRBV28,TRBJ2-1,TRBD1,.
CASSSDRNEQFF,TGTGCCAGCAGCTCAGACAGGAATGAGCAGTTCTTC,TRBV7-9,TRBJ2-1,.,.
CASSPELTDTQYF,TGCGCCAGCAGCCCCGAACTCACAGATACGCAGTATTTT,TRBV4-1,TRBJ2-3,.,.
CAWSVDRDQPQHF,TGTGCCTGGAGTGTGGACAGGGATCAGCCCCAGCATTTT,TRBV30,TRBJ1-5,TRBD1,.
CASSLTSTGGLTDTQYF,TGCGCCAGCAGCCTTACTTCGACAGGGGGACTCACAGATACGCAGTATTTT,TRBV4-3,TRBJ2-3,TRBD1,.
CASSSLAGATGDTTQYF,TGTGCCAGCAGCTCACTAGCGGGAGCTACCGGGGATACGACCCAGTACTTC,TRBV7-9,TRBJ2-5,TRBD2,.
CASSWTSGEYNEQFF,TGTGCCAGCAGCTGGACTAGCGGGGAGTACAATGAGCAGTTCTTC,TRBV7-2,TRBJ2-1,TRBD2,few
CASFPGPKGETQYF,TGTGCCAGCTTCCCGGGACCCAAGGGAGAGACCCAGTACTTC,TRBV7-9,TRBJ2-5,.,.
CATASDYGYTF,TGTGCCACAGCATCTGACTATGGCTACACCTTC,TRBV28,TRBJ1-2,.,.